These T cell receptor beta chains were read from a single sample in a study of PD-L1 blockade in urothelial cancer. Clones were read by immunoSEQ multiplex PCR, and TCRdb kept only the in-frame ones, dropping some. The sample comprises 80,000 to 95,000 clones, roughly 83% of which are singletons, and around 7.7% rests with the top ten. This specimen was PBMCs, taken around atezolizumab (anti-PD-L1) treatment. These TCRs come from a man in his 70s with urothelial cancer. Each CDR3 is given with its conserved first and last residue. Each record gives: J gene, V gene, D gene, CDR3 length, clone size, CDR3 DNA, CDR3 protein. The D gene is left open where the match is weak. Clone size, where shown, is once, few, many, or a class for clones that have expanded.

j_gene: TRBJ1-1
v_gene: TRBV7-2
d_gene: NA
len: 15
abundance: NA
CDR3nt: TGTGCCAGCAGCCTAAAGGAGACAGGGAACACTGAAGCTTTCTTT
CDR3aa: CASSLKETGNTEAFF

j_gene: TRBJ2-1
v_gene: TRBV4-1
d_gene: TRBD2
len: 15
abundance: NA
CDR3nt: TGCGCCAGCAGCCAAGGTTCGGCGGGAGTCGAAGAGCAGTTCTTC
CDR3aa: CASSQGSAGVEEQFF

j_gene: TRBJ2-3
v_gene: TRBV7-9
d_gene: TRBD1
len: 17
abundance: once
CDR3nt: TGTGCCAGCAGCTCCTGGGGGCAGGGGGCGACCACAGATACGCAGTATTTT
CDR3aa: CASSSWGQGATTDTQYF

j_gene: TRBJ2-2
v_gene: TRBV14
d_gene: NA
len: 15
abundance: NA
CDR3nt: TGTGCCAGCAGCCAATTCCTCGCGAACACCGGGGAGCTGTTTTTT
CDR3aa: CASSQFLANTGELFF

j_gene: TRBJ2-5
v_gene: TRBV18
d_gene: TRBD2
len: 16
abundance: NA
CDR3nt: TGTGCCAGCTCACCGCAGGGACTAGCGGGGAAAGAGACCCAGTACTTC
CDR3aa: CASSPQGLAGKETQYF

j_gene: TRBJ2-1
v_gene: TRBV7-9
d_gene: NA
len: 14
abundance: NA
CDR3nt: TGTGCCAGCAGCTTACCGGGATCCTACAATGAGCAGTTCTTC
CDR3aa: CASSLPGSYNEQFF

j_gene: TRBJ2-7
v_gene: TRBV5-1
d_gene: TRBD1
len: 15
abundance: NA
CDR3nt: TGCGCCAGCAGCTTGGTAACAGGGGACTCCTACGAGCAGTACTTC
CDR3aa: CASSLVTGDSYEQYF

j_gene: TRBJ2-5
v_gene: TRBV11-3
d_gene: NA
len: 13
abundance: once
CDR3nt: TGTGCCAGCAGCTTTGAGAGGGAGGAGACCCAGTACTTC
CDR3aa: CASSFEREETQYF

j_gene: TRBJ2-3
v_gene: TRBV9
d_gene: TRBD2
len: 16
abundance: NA
CDR3nt: TGTGCCAGCAGCACCGGACTAGCGGCGGGGGAGGATACGCAGTATTTT
CDR3aa: CASSTGLAAGEDTQYF

j_gene: TRBJ2-3
v_gene: TRBV5-1
d_gene: TRBD2
len: 16
abundance: NA
CDR3nt: TGCGCCAGCAGCTTGGATATAGCGGGGGGCACAGATACGCAGTATTTT
CDR3aa: CASSLDIAGGTDTQYF

j_gene: TRBJ2-2
v_gene: TRBV15
d_gene: TRBD1
len: 17
abundance: NA
CDR3nt: TGTGCCACCAGCAGAGATCTGGGGACAGAGGCTACCGGGGAGCTGTTTTTT
CDR3aa: CATSRDLGTEATGELFF

j_gene: TRBJ2-2
v_gene: TRBV5-1
d_gene: TRBD2
len: 15
abundance: NA
CDR3nt: TGCGCCAGCAGCTTACTAGCGGAGAGCACCGGGGAGCTGTTTTTT
CDR3aa: CASSLLAESTGELFF

j_gene: TRBJ2-5
v_gene: TRBV5-1
d_gene: TRBD1
len: 15
abundance: once
CDR3nt: TGCGCCAGCAGCTTACTCAGGACAGGCGAAGAGACCCAGTACTTC
CDR3aa: CASSLLRTGEETQYF

j_gene: TRBJ1-2
v_gene: TRBV7-2
d_gene: NA
len: 14
abundance: NA
CDR3nt: TGTGCCAGCAGCTTAGCAGGGGCATCCTATGGCTACACCTTC
CDR3aa: CASSLAGASYGYTF

j_gene: TRBJ1-2
v_gene: TRBV2
d_gene: NA
len: 13
abundance: NA
CDR3nt: TGTGCCAGCAGTGCGCGGACAGATGGGAAAGGCTCCTTC
CDR3aa: CASSARTDGKGSF

j_gene: TRBJ2-5
v_gene: TRBV7-8
d_gene: NA
len: 14
abundance: NA
CDR3nt: TGTGCCAGCAGCTTGCTTAGCGGAGGAGAGACCCAGTACTTC
CDR3aa: CASSLLSGGETQYF

j_gene: TRBJ1-6
v_gene: TRBV11-1
d_gene: NA
len: 14
abundance: NA
CDR3nt: TGTGCCAGCAGCTTAAGCGGTGGTGATTCACCCCTCCACTTT
CDR3aa: CASSLSGGDSPLHF

j_gene: TRBJ2-7
v_gene: TRBV29-1
d_gene: TRBD1
len: 13
abundance: once
CDR3nt: TGCAGCGCCAAGGGACAGGCGACCTACGAGCAGTACTTC
CDR3aa: CSAKGQATYEQYF

j_gene: TRBJ1-4
v_gene: TRBV18
d_gene: TRBD1
len: 15
abundance: NA
CDR3nt: TGTGCCAGCTCACCAGTGGGACAGGCTAATGAAAAACTGTTTTTT
CDR3aa: CASSPVGQANEKLFF

j_gene: TRBJ1-1
v_gene: TRBV28
d_gene: NA
len: 12
abundance: NA
CDR3nt: TGTGCCAGCGGCGAGGGTGGGACTGAAGCTTTCTTT
CDR3aa: CASGEGGTEAFF

j_gene: TRBJ2-2
v_gene: TRBV11-3
d_gene: TRBD1
len: 17
abundance: NA
CDR3nt: TGTGCCAGCAGCCCCCGAGGGGGCGGGTCGAGCACCGGGGAGCTGTTTTTT
CDR3aa: CASSPRGGGSSTGELFF

j_gene: TRBJ2-1
v_gene: TRBV6-5
d_gene: TRBD2
len: 16
abundance: NA
CDR3nt: TGTGCCAGCAGTTTCCCGGGACTAGCGGGGCACAATGAGCAGTTCTTC
CDR3aa: CASSFPGLAGHNEQFF